The source of this TCR beta chain is a study of a mutant IDH1 vaccine in newly diagnosed glioma. Whole-study context: Receipt of radiotherapy, temozolomide, or both preceded the study, and most received both.

On this clone: Its antigen is still unknown.

The length of the CDR3 is 15 residues. Germline V CDR1 and CDR2: SGHRS, YFSETQ. V was trimmed by 4 bases and J by 0 bases, leaving 13 bases between them. The time point was: week 5, during vaccination. A single vaccine dose contained 300 ug of mutant IDH1 20-mer peptide, and topical imiquimod was used with it. Repertoires were generated with immunoSEQ multiplex PCR, while TCRdb's copy carries only in-frame clones and drops some. The sample contains 35,000 to 45,000 clones, 80% to 90% of which appear only once. This rearrangement joins TRBV5-1 to TRBJ1-1; no definite D call. Sequenced material: PBMCs, taken from a glioma patient whose treatment included an IDH1 peptide vaccine. The sequence was collected from a man aged 45 to 65 with glioma. The CDR3: CASSLEGTLNTEAFF. The CDR3, as DNA: TGCGCCAGCAGCCTGGAGGGCACCTTGAACACTGAAGCTTTCTTT.